A selection of T cell receptor beta chains follows, all from one sample in a study of cytomegalovirus exposure and HLA in healthy donors. Measured with immunoSEQ multiplex PCR; TCRdb has only the in-frame clones, and not every one. Among about 120,000 clones listed, approximately 72% were seen once. The material sequenced was PBMCs. The receptors stem from a young man in good health and CMV-seronegative. Each CDR3 is given with its conserved first and last residue.

CDR3aa: CASTKSAPTYEQYF; v_gene: TRBV10-2; j_gene: TRBJ2-7
CDR3aa: CASSVRGRSSYEQYF; v_gene: TRBV6-5; j_gene: TRBJ2-7
CDR3aa: CASSALGTTLDEQFF; v_gene: TRBV9; j_gene: TRBJ2-1
CDR3aa: CAWSVEGQGTYEQYF; v_gene: TRBV30; j_gene: TRBJ2-7
CDR3aa: CASSQVGAGRNSPLHF; v_gene: TRBV4-2; j_gene: TRBJ1-6
CDR3aa: CASSLYGVPGLAGGTYEQYF; v_gene: TRBV27; j_gene: TRBJ2-7
CDR3aa: CASTWGVSGEQYF; v_gene: TRBV6-1; j_gene: TRBJ2-7
CDR3aa: CASSYGRLGANVLTF; v_gene: TRBV6-6; j_gene: TRBJ2-6
CDR3aa: CASRTTPGRNEQYF; v_gene: TRBV27; j_gene: TRBJ2-7
CDR3aa: CASSQDSNSPYEQYF; v_gene: TRBV4-3; j_gene: TRBJ2-7
CDR3aa: CASSQDLTATNEKLFF; v_gene: TRBV14; j_gene: TRBJ1-4
CDR3aa: CSVEWGLGDTQYF; v_gene: TRBV29-1; j_gene: TRBJ2-3
CDR3aa: CARSFSRGASGDTQYF; v_gene: TRBV7-2; j_gene: TRBJ2-3
CDR3aa: CASGPLAGEREQYF; v_gene: TRBV18; j_gene: TRBJ2-7
CDR3aa: CASSLNTVTGEGNTIYF; v_gene: TRBV5-1; j_gene: TRBJ1-3
CDR3aa: CASSIDDTRNQPQHF; v_gene: TRBV19; j_gene: TRBJ1-5
CDR3aa: CASSRALETQYF; v_gene: TRBV7-9; j_gene: TRBJ2-5
CDR3aa: CASSLAGGAYNEQFF; v_gene: TRBV5-1; j_gene: TRBJ2-1
CDR3aa: CASSRMLGEQFF; v_gene: TRBV6-5; j_gene: TRBJ2-1
CDR3aa: CASSIFGNEQFF; v_gene: TRBV19; j_gene: TRBJ2-1
CDR3aa: CSAPLGGGTQYF; v_gene: TRBV29-1; j_gene: TRBJ2-5
CDR3aa: CASSSVNTEAFF; v_gene: TRBV11-2; j_gene: TRBJ1-1
CDR3aa: CASIDRPLNTEAFF; v_gene: TRBV25-1; j_gene: TRBJ1-1
CDR3aa: CSAGNYEQYF; v_gene: TRBV29-1; j_gene: .
CDR3aa: CASSLGVGRGGPSYEQYF; v_gene: TRBV5-1; j_gene: TRBJ2-7
CDR3aa: CASSLETSGGGQFF; v_gene: TRBV7-9; j_gene: TRBJ2-1
CDR3aa: CASRLLGHLNQPQHF; v_gene: TRBV27; j_gene: TRBJ1-5
CDR3aa: CASSRGGVKTEAFF; v_gene: TRBV28; j_gene: TRBJ1-1
CDR3aa: CASSNDRTNTEAFF; v_gene: TRBV19; j_gene: TRBJ1-1
CDR3aa: CASSPKGAGANVLTF; v_gene: TRBV5-1; j_gene: TRBJ2-6
CDR3aa: CASTSGGLSYEQYF; v_gene: TRBV6-1; j_gene: TRBJ2-7